This T cell receptor beta chain was captured in a study of T cell responses to AZD1222 COVID-19 vaccine. Data came from immunoSEQ multiplex PCR; TCRdb stores just in-frame clones and leaves some out. The table shows about 86,000 clones, with around nine tenths occurring only once. This clone occurred once. This CDR3 comprises 12 residues. CDR1 is KGHSH and CDR2 is LQKENI in the germline V gene. V was clipped by 5 bases and J by 0 bases, with 4 bases between them. The sample in question was peripheral blood, obtained on day 0 of AZD1222 vaccination. V gene TRBV18 combines with J gene TRBJ1-2; D call uncertain. This TCR derives from an adult in good health. The CDR3 nucleotides are TGTGCCAGCTCAACAACTAACTATGGCTACACCTTC. Encoded protein: CASSTTNYGYTF.